This T cell receptor beta chain was observed in a study of cytomegalovirus exposure and HLA in healthy donors. This clone was seen only once. Its antigen is unknown. Findings of the study overall: Presence/absence analysis assumed near-uniform sequencing depth across donors.

This CDR3 is built from 21 residues. Germline V lookup: CDR1 SGHDN, CDR2 FVKESK. Germline trimming cut 3 bases from V and 3 bases from J; bases unmatched to any gene: 16. Use of 60 Vbeta and 13 Jbeta primers characterized the PCR. TCRdb's table, derived via immunoSEQ multiplex PCR, lists solely in-frame clones and lacks some. The sample lists more than 80,000 clones; approximately 82% were seen once. The TCR originated in a female donor in good health and CMV-seropositive. This chain joins TRBV14 and TRBJ2-3, with 15 bases that match TRBD2. Sequenced input: PBMCs. The CDR3 coding sequence is TGTGCCAGCAGCCACCATGAAACCGGGACTAGCGGGAGGAGGTTGACAGATACGCAGTATTTT. This encodes CASSHHETGTSGRRLTDTQYF. The entire variable domain, with the rest obtained from reference TRBV14 and TRBJ2-3, is as follows: EAGVTQFPSHSVIEKGQTVTLRCDPISGHDNLYWYRRVMGKEIKFLLHFVKESKQDESGMPNNRFLAERTGGTYSTLKVQPAELEDSGVYFCASSHHETGTSGRRLTDTQYFGPGTRLTVL.